A single sample gave rise to the 31 T cell receptor beta chains below, sequenced in a study of blood T cell repertoires in COVID-19. The repertoire was sequenced with immunoSEQ multiplex PCR; TCRdb's copy has only in-frame clones and lacks some. The table records about 220,000 clones, about 90% of them present only once. Sample: PBMCs or T cells enriched from blood (not recorded which). These receptors were taken from a woman aged 50 to 60 with acute COVID-19.

The V call is TRBV5-1, the J call TRBJ1-2; tentatively, D is TRBD1 (6 bases). The CDR3 contains 15 residues. Germline V gene sequence: CDR1 SGHRS, CDR2 YFSETQ. The ends were cut back, 3 bases at V and 2 bases at J, with 14 bases in the middle. The CDR3, as DNA: TGCGCCAGCAGCTCTGGACAGAGACACAACTATGGCTACACCTTC. Translating it yields CASSSGQRHNYGYTF.

There are a few counts of this clone. The gene calls are TRBV19 and TRBJ2-5; 10 bases align to TRBD2. The germline V gene encodes CDR1 LNHDA and CDR2 SQIVND (reference sequence). This CDR3 contains 15 residues. V was pared by 5 bases and J by 4 bases, with 7 bases of the junction left unmatched. CDR3 nucleotides: TGTGCCAGTAGTCCCGTAGCGGGAGGCCCAGAGACCCAGTACTTC. Translating it yields CASSPVAGGPETQYF.

The chain links TRBV4-2 to TRBJ2-1; 11 nucleotides line up with TRBD1. CDR1 and CDR2 (germline): LGHNA, YNFKEQ. CDR3 length: 15 residues. V was clipped by 0 bases and J by 9 bases; unmatched bases: 4. CDR3 region: CASSQEGQGAVEQFF. CDR3 coding DNA: TGTGCCAGCAGCCAAGAAGGACAGGGGGCTGTTGAGCAGTTCTTC.

The V gene is TRBV18, the J gene TRBJ1-2; D unresolved. The CDR3 has 14 amino acids. Germline CDR1 and CDR2: KGHSH and LQKENI. V was clipped by 3 bases and J by 7 bases, with 15 bases between them. In nucleotides, the CDR3 is TGTGCCAGCTCACCTTATGAACGGGATTTTGGCTACACCTTC. As protein: CASSPYERDFGYTF.

With respect to this clone: Different DNA sequences within this sample yield the same CDR3. The chain couples TRBV3-1 (or the pseudogene TRBV3-2) to TRBJ1-5; no clear D gene. V lost 2 bases to trimming and J lost 5 bases, with 7 bases between them. The CDR3 has 13 amino acids. CDR1 is LGHDT and CDR2 is YNNKEL in the germline V gene (reference sequence). The CDR3 is CASSQSRDQPQHF. Written as DNA, the CDR3 is TGTGCCAGCAGCCAATCGAGGGATCAGCCCCAGCATTTT.

This rearrangement joins TRBV9 to TRBJ1-4; 8 bases fit TRBD1. The germline V gene encodes CDR1 SGDLS and CDR2 YYNGEE. The CDR3 is 12 amino acids. Trimming cost V 7 bases and J 7 bases; bases outside gene matches: 3. The CDR3 bases are TGTGCCAGCGGTACAGGGGGTGAAAAACTGTTTTTT. The encoded protein is CASGTGGEKLFF.

The chain carries TRBV5-4 and TRBJ1-3, with D perhaps matching TRBD1 (5 bases). Germline CDR1 is SGHNT and CDR2 is YYREEE (reference sequence). There are 14 residues in the CDR3. Trimming left V 1 base short and J 3 bases short, with 8 bases between. The CDR3 coding sequence is TGTGCCAGCAGCTTGCAGGGAAATGGAAACACCATATATTTT. This gives the protein CASSLQGNGNTIYF.

In this sample, this clone turned up once. The CDR3: CASSQINRNEKLFF. The CDR3 DNA reads as TGCGCCAGCAGCCAGATCAACAGGAATGAAAAACTGTTTTTT. The genes are TRBV4-1 and TRBJ1-4; weak D call: TRBD1 (5 bases). Per the germline V gene, CDR1 is MGHRA and CDR2 is YSYEKL. V dropped 3 bases and J dropped 5 bases, with 10 bases sitting between them. This CDR3 comprises 14 residues.

This clone has just one count. The chain combines TRBV11-2 with TRBJ1-1, with no clear D. The V and J ends lost 5 bases and 1 base respectively, with 8 bases between them. Germline V gene lookup returns CDR1 SGHAT and CDR2 FQNNGV. The CDR3 runs 13 residues. DNA for the CDR3: TGTGCCAGCAGCGTTACACAGAACACTGAAGCTTTCTTT. Protein: CASSVTQNTEAFF.

J is TRBJ2-3 and V is TRBV4-2, with 11 bases matching TRBD2. CDR3 length: 16 amino acids. With 0 bases clipped from V and 7 bases from J, the junction kept 6 bases outside the gene matches. Per germline, CDR1 LGHNA and CDR2 YNFKEQ. The CDR3 is CASSQESTSGIYTQYF. The DNA of the CDR3 is TGTGCCAGCAGCCAAGAATCGACTAGCGGGATTTATACGCAGTATTTT.

The genes are TRBV12-3 or TRBV12-4 and TRBJ1-1; D gene unclear. The length of the CDR3 is 12 residues. Trimming shortened V by 2 bases and J by 5 bases, and 6 bases separated the two germline ends. CDR3 sequence (DNA): TGTGCCAGCAGTTTACGGGGTACTGAAGCTTTCTTT. Translating it yields CASSLRGTEAFF.

The rearrangement uses TRBV4-1 and TRBJ2-7; 7 nucleotides align to TRBD1. Germline CDR1 MGHRA, CDR2 YSYEKL. V gave up 4 bases and J gave up 3 bases; unmatched junction bases: 12. This CDR3 region has 16 residues. In DNA form, the CDR3 reads TGCGCCAGCAGCCCCTCCGGGACAGCCGCAAACTACGAGCAGTACTTC. It codes for CASSPSGTAANYEQYF.

V and J are TRBV6-2 or TRBV6-3 and TRBJ2-1, with a tentative D call TRBD2 (6 bases). Trimming took 2 bases from V and 2 from J, leaving 16 bases between them. The CDR3 contains 17 residues. Germline CDR1 is MNHEY and CDR2 is SVGEGT. The CDR3 nucleotides read TGTGCCAGCAGTTACCTTGCAGTGGGACTGCCCTACAATGAGCAGTTCTTC. Translating it yields CASSYLAVGLPYNEQFF.

This clone was seen a single time. The chain links TRBV3-1 (or the pseudogene TRBV3-2) to TRBJ2-1; 10 positions match TRBD2. Germline CDR1 reads LGHDT; CDR2 reads YNNKEL (reference sequence). The CDR3 totals 14 residues. The ends lost 4 bases at V and 7 bases at J; junction bases unmatched: 4. The DNA for the CDR3 is TGTGCCAGCAGCCGTAGCGGGAGGTGGAATGAGCAGTTCTTC. Its translation is CASSRSGRWNEQFF.

This clone appeared a single time. This chain connects TRBV18 to TRBJ1-4, with a possible D match to TRBD1 (6 bases). Deletions cut 3 bases from V and 7 bases from J, with 15 bases between. Germline CDR1 and CDR2: KGHSH and LQKENI. This CDR3 is built from 15 residues. The CDR3 region is CASSPRQVAGEKLFF. The CDR3 DNA is TGTGCCAGCTCACCCCGACAGGTGGCGGGTGAAAAACTGTTTTTT.

This clone was counted a single time. This chain connects TRBV6-2 or TRBV6-3 to TRBJ2-7, with D tentatively TRBD2 (5 bases). Looked up from germline, CDR1 is MNHEY and CDR2 is SVGEGT. The CDR3 runs to 13 residues. Trimming shortened V by 5 bases and J by 3 bases, and 11 bases separated the two germline ends. This CDR3 is CASSKSGYYEQYF. In nucleotides, the CDR3 is TGTGCCAGCAGTAAAAGCGGTTACTACGAGCAGTACTTC.

The rearrangement joins TRBV18 to TRBJ2-1; 8 bases align to TRBD2. The ends lost 0 bases at V and 5 bases at J; junction bases unmatched: 6. Germline lookup yields CDR1 KGHSH and CDR2 LQKENI. The CDR3 has 16 residues. CDR3 in amino acids: CASSPPGIAGNNEQFF. The CDR3 DNA reads as TGTGCCAGCTCACCACCTGGAATAGCGGGGAACAATGAGCAGTTCTTC.

J is TRBJ2-3 and V is TRBV5-4, with 7 bases matching TRBD2. Germline V CDR1 and CDR2: SGHNT, YYREEE (reference sequence). Losses at the gene ends were 4 bases for V and 2 bases for J; bases not matched to a gene: 10. The CDR3 runs 16 residues. CDR3 sequence reads: CASSREAGKPTDTQYF. In DNA form, the CDR3 reads TGTGCCAGCAGCCGGGAGGCGGGAAAGCCCACAGATACGCAGTATTTT.

In regard to this clone: The sample holds other DNA sequences that translate to the same CDR3. J is TRBJ1-1 and V is TRBV18; 9 bases agree with TRBD1. Trimming removed 2 bases from V and 5 bases from J; junction bases left unmatched: 3. CDR1 and CDR2 from the germline V gene are KGHSH and LQKENI. This CDR3 contains 14 residues. CDR3 sequence (DNA): TGTGCCAGCTCACCAGGACAGGGGAGGACTGAAGCTTTCTTT. Protein sequence: CASSPGQGRTEAFF.

The chain links TRBV29-1 to TRBJ1-5, with D hard to call. CDR1 and CDR2 from the germline V gene are SQVTM and ANQGSEA. The CDR3 length is 13 residues. V lost 5 bases to trimming and J lost 4 bases, with 12 bases between them. The CDR3 sequence is CSVIVTANQPQHF. Written as DNA, the CDR3 is TGCAGCGTTATCGTGACTGCAAATCAGCCCCAGCATTTT.

This chain uses TRBV28 with TRBJ2-3; 9 bases agree with TRBD2. CDR3 length: 17 amino acids. With V trimmed by 2 bases and J by 4 bases, 10 bases remained unmatched. CDR1 and CDR2 from the germline V gene are MDHEN and SYDVKM. Here the CDR3 reads CASSLDSPSGIPDTQYF. Here the CDR3 DNA reads TGTGCCAGCAGTTTAGATTCTCCTAGCGGGATCCCAGATACGCAGTATTTT.

V usage is TRBV4-2 and J usage is TRBJ2-7; TRBD2 matches 9 bases. V lost 0 bases and J lost 3; bases outside the gene matches: 3. The CDR3 has 15 residues. Germline-derived CDR1 and CDR2 are LGHNA and YNFKEQ. CDR3 coding DNA: TGTGCCAGCAGCCAAGATGGAGCGGGAGGCTACGAGCAGTACTTC. Protein: CASSQDGAGGYEQYF.

This sequence joins TRBV5-6 and TRBJ1-1, with TRBD1 identical over 11 bases. The J segment lost 5 bases and the V segment lost 4 bases, leaving 7 bases of the junction unmatched. CDR1 is SGHDT, CDR2 YYEEEE, per germline. The CDR3 is 15 residues long. CDR3 in amino acids: CASSAKGTGGTEAFF. The CDR3 DNA sequence: TGTGCCAGCAGCGCCAAAGGGACAGGGGGGACTGAAGCTTTCTTT.

The chain has TRBV28 and TRBJ2-7, with TRBD1 identical over 9 bases. V lost 4 bases to trimming and J lost 0 bases; unmatched junction nucleotides: 4. The V gene's germline CDR1 is MDHEN and CDR2 SYDVKM. This CDR3 has 15 residues. The CDR3 protein is CASSYRDRVSYEQYF. The CDR3 nucleotides read TGTGCCAGCAGTTATCGGGACAGGGTCTCCTACGAGCAGTACTTC. The full variable domain, completed using reference TRBV28 and TRBJ2-7, is DVKVTQSSRYLVKRTGEKVFLECVQDMDHENMFWYRQDPGLGLRLIYFSYDVKMKEKGDIPEGYSVSREKKERFSLILESASTNQTSMYLCASSYRDRVSYEQYFGPGTRLTVT.

The V call is TRBV24-1, the J call TRBJ2-7; 8 nucleotides match TRBD2. Per the germline V gene, CDR1 is KGHDR and CDR2 is SFDVKD. Unmatched junction bases numbered 5, after V lost 7 bases and J lost 1 base. CDR3 length: 14 amino acids. CDR3 DNA sequence: TGTGCCACCAGCGGGGGGGGTCCTTCCTACGAGCAGTACTTC. It specifies CATSGGGPSYEQYF.

The chain links TRBV30 to TRBJ1-5, with 8 bases matching TRBD1. Looked up from germline, CDR1 is GTSNPN and CDR2 is SVGIG (reference sequence). This CDR3 comprises 16 residues. Trimming took 0 bases from V and 4 from J; bases not matched to a gene: 8. The CDR3 reads CAWSVGQGAWNQPQHF. CDR3 coding DNA: TGTGCCTGGAGTGTAGGGCAGGGGGCTTGGAATCAGCCCCAGCATTTT. The variable domain in full, completed from reference TRBV30 and TRBJ1-5, reads SQTIHQWPATLVQPVGSPLSLECTVEGTSNPNLYWYRQAAGRGLQLLFYSVGIGQISSEVPQNLSASRPQDRQFILSSKKLLLSDSGFYLCAWSVGQGAWNQPQHFGDGTRLSIL.

V gene TRBV28 combines with J gene TRBJ1-2, with 7 bases identical to TRBD1. This CDR3 is built from 12 residues. The V and J ends lost 7 bases and 8 bases, in that order; junction bases with no gene match: 7. Germline values: CDR1 MDHEN, CDR2 SYDVKM. CDR3 in DNA: TGTGCCAGCATCGACAGGGTAGGGGGCTACACCTTC. It is translated as CASIDRVGGYTF.

V gene TRBV5-4 combines with J gene TRBJ2-7; D perhaps matches TRBD2 (5 bases). The V and J ends lost 1 base and 5 bases respectively, with 13 bases between them. From germline, CDR1 is SGHNT and CDR2 YYREEE (reference sequence). CDR3 length: 14 residues. In DNA form, the CDR3 reads TGTGCCAGCAGCTTGAGAGCGGCCTGGGACGAGCAGTACTTC. Translation gives CASSLRAAWDEQYF.

The rearrangement joins TRBV5-4 to TRBJ1-2, with D hard to call. The CDR3 totals 13 residues. Germline CDR1 and CDR2: SGHNT and YYREEE (reference sequence). Trimming shortened V by 1 base and J by 1 base, and 5 bases separated the two germline ends. The CDR3 coding sequence is TGTGCCAGCAGCTTGCGAGTTAACTATGGCTACACCTTC. Translated: CASSLRVNYGYTF.

This sequence joins TRBV27 and TRBJ2-2, with D possibly TRBD2 on 5 matching bases. The germline CDR1 and CDR2 sequences are MNHEY and SMNVEV (reference sequence). Trimming cost V 5 bases and J 0 bases, with 10 bases left between them. The CDR3 is 15 residues long. CDR3 loop: CASSRGWANTGELFF. The CDR3 DNA follows: TGTGCCAGCAGTCGCGGGTGGGCGAACACCGGGGAGCTGTTTTTT.

The chain combines TRBV6-5 with TRBJ2-1, with D possibly matching TRBD1 (5 bases). Germline V gene lookup returns CDR1 MNHEY and CDR2 SVGAGI. Between the trimmed V and J ends, which lost 5 bases and 5 bases, there was a span of 10 bases. The CDR3 contains 13 residues. Here the CDR3 reads CASSIRQHNEQFF. In nucleotides, the CDR3 is TGTGCCAGCAGTATAAGACAGCACAATGAGCAGTTCTTC.